Listed below are T cell receptor beta chains from one sample, sequenced in a study of cytomegalovirus exposure and HLA in healthy donors. Using immunoSEQ multiplex PCR, the repertoire was profiled, and TCRdb retains in-frame clones only, with some absent. In the table there are under 250,000 clones, nearly 80% of which are singletons. Material for sequencing was PBMCs. These receptors all stem from a male donor in good health and CMV-seronegative. CDR3s include the opening cysteine and the closing phenylalanine or tryptophan. The D gene is left open where the match is weak. Expanded clones get a size class; other rows say once, few or many, or leave the size out.

-	TRBJ1-5	TRBV5-6	-	TGTGCCAGCAGCAGAGGAGGGGCTGGGGAGCCCCAGCATTTT	CASSRGGAGEPQHF
-	TRBJ2-7	TRBV7-2	TRBD1	TGTGCCAGCAGCTTAGAGGGGACAGGGGGCCAATACGAGCAGTACTTC	CASSLEGTGGQYEQYF
-	TRBJ2-1	TRBV9	-	TGTGCCAGCAGCCCTCGGCGGGGCTACAATGAGCAGTTCTTC	CASSPRRGYNEQFF
-	TRBJ2-7	TRBV6-1	TRBD2	TGTGCGACCAACAAGGGAGGGGCTACCTCCTACGAGCAGTACTTC	CATNKGGATSYEQYF
few	TRBJ2-3	TRBV27	TRBD2	TGTGCCAGCAAAGGACTAGCGACGGGAGATACGCAGTATTTT	CASKGLATGDTQYF
-	TRBJ2-1	TRBV20-1	-	TGCAGTGCTAGAGATCAGAATGAGCAGTTCTTC	CSARDQNEQFF
-	TRBJ2-2	TRBV28	-	TGTGCCAGGGAGGACAGAGACACCGGGGAGCTGTTTTTT	CAREDRDTGELFF
-	TRBJ2-1	TRBV5-1	TRBD2	TGCGCCACCACGGGGGGGACTAGCGGTTCCTACAATGAGCAGTTCTTC	CATTGGTSGSYNEQFF
-	TRBJ2-7	TRBV27	TRBD1	TGTGCCAGCAATCACCGGGACAGGGCCCACGAGCAGTACTTC	CASNHRDRAHEQYF
-	TRBJ1-2	TRBV29-1	-	TGCAGCGTCCTCAGTATCTATGGCTACACCTTC	CSVLSIYGYTF
-	TRBJ2-7	TRBV5-1	-	TGCGCCAGCAGCTTGACAGGGTCCAGCTACGAGCAGTACTTC	CASSLTGSSYEQYF
-	TRBJ2-7	TRBV6-5	TRBD1	TGTGCCAGCAGACCGACAGGGGGCTACGAGCAGTACTTC	CASRPTGGYEQYF
-	TRBJ2-7	TRBV5-3	-	TGTGCCAGAAGCTTCGGCCAGGGGAAGGACGAGCAGTACTTC	CARSFGQGKDEQYF
-	TRBJ1-3	TRBV25-1	TRBD1	TGTGCCAGCAGCCCTGGGACAGGGTCCTCTGGAAACATCATATATTTT	CASSPGTGSSGNIIYF
once	TRBJ2-5	TRBV10-3	-	TGTGCCATCAGTGAACCCCCAGGGGCAGGGATGATAGGAGAGACCCAGTACTTC	CAISEPPGAGMIGETQYF
once	TRBJ2-7	TRBV7-9	TRBD1	TGTGCCAGCAGCTTAGGACAGGGACGGGAGCAGTACTTC	CASSLGQGREQYF
-	TRBJ2-4	TRBV27	-	TGTGCCAGCAGTTTAGCGGTGGGTGGAGCCAAAAACATTCAGTACTTC	CASSLAVGGAKNIQYF
-	TRBJ2-7	TRBV5-4	TRBD1	TGTGCCAGCAGCTTGGGGGACAGGGCCTACGAGCAGTACTTC	CASSLGDRAYEQYF
once	TRBJ2-7	TRBV27	TRBD1	TGTGCCAGCAGAAAACAGGGGACAAGGGAGCAGTACTTC	CASRKQGTREQYF
-	TRBJ2-3	TRBV7-2	-	TGTGCCAGCAGCAGGGGCCCGGTTACAGATACGCAGTATTTT	CASSRGPVTDTQYF
-	TRBJ2-7	TRBV29-1	TRBD2	TGCAGCGTCGCCTTAGCGGGTGCCTCCTACGAGCAGTACTTC	CSVALAGASYEQYF
-	TRBJ2-5	TRBV5-1	-	TGCGCCAGCACTCCTGCGGGGCGGGCACAAGAAACCCAGTACTTC	CASTPAGRAQETQYF
-	TRBJ2-6	TRBV5-4	TRBD2	TGTGCCAGCAGCTTGGCCGGGGGGGCCGGGGCCAACGTCCTGACTTTC	CASSLAGGAGANVLTF
-	TRBJ2-2	TRBV5-4	TRBD2	TGTGCCAGCAGCTTACTAGCGGGGGGGCGCGGGGAGCTGTTTTTT	CASSLLAGGRGELFF
-	TRBJ2-3	TRBV5-1	TRBD1	TGCGCCAGCAGCCTTGACAGGGGCACAGATACGCAGTATTTT	CASSLDRGTDTQYF
-	TRBJ1-2	TRBV28	TRBD1	TGTGCCAGCAGTTTTGGACAGGAGGAAGGCTATGGCTACACCTTC	CASSFGQEEGYGYTF